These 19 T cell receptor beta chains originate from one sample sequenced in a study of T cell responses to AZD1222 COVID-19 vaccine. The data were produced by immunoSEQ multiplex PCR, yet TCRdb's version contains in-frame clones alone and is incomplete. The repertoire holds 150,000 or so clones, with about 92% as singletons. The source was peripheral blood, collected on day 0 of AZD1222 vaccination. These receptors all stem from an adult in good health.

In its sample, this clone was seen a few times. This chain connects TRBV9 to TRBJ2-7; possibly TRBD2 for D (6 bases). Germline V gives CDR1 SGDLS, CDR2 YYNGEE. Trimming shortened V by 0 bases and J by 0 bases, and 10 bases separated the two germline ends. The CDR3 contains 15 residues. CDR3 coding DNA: TGTGCCAGCAGCGTAGGGGACTTGAGCTCCTACGAGCAGTACTTC. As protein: CASSVGDLSSYEQYF.

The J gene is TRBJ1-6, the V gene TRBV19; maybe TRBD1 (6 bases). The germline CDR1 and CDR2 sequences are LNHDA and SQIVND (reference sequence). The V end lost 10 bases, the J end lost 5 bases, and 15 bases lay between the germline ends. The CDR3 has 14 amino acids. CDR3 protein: CATQGLGNNSPLHF. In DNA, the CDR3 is TGTGCCACCCAGGGGTTGGGGAATAATTCACCCCTCCACTTT.

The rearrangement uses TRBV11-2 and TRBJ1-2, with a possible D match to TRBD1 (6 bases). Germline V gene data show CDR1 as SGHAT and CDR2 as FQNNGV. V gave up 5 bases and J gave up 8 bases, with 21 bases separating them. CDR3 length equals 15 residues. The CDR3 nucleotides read TGTGCCAGCAGCAGAAATGGACAGCATAACCTCGGCTACACCTTC. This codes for CASSRNGQHNLGYTF.

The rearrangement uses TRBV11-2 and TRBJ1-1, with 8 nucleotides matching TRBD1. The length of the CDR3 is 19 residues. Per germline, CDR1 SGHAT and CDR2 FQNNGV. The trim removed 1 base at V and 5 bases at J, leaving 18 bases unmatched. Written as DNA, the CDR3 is TGTGCCAGCAGCTTAGTGGGTTGGCAGGGGGCTCACTTGGGGACTGAAGCTTTCTTT. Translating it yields CASSLVGWQGAHLGTEAFF.

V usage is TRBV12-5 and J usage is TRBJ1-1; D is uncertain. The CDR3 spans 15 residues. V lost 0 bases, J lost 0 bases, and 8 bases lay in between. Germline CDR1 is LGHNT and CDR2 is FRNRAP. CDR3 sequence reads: CASGLVQGVNTEAFF. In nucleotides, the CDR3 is TGTGCTAGTGGTTTGGTACAAGGAGTGAACACTGAAGCTTTCTTT.

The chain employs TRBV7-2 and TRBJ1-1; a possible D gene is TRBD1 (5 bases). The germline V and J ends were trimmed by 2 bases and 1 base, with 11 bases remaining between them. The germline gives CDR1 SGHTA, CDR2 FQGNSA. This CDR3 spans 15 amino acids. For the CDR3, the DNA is TGTGCCAGCAGCTTATATGCTGGACAGAACACTGAAGCTTTCTTT. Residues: CASSLYAGQNTEAFF.

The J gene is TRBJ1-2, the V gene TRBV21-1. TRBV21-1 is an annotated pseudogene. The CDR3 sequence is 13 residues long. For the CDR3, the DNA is TGTGCCAGCAGCAAATCCCCGAGCTATGGCTACACCTTC. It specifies CASSKSPSYGYTF.

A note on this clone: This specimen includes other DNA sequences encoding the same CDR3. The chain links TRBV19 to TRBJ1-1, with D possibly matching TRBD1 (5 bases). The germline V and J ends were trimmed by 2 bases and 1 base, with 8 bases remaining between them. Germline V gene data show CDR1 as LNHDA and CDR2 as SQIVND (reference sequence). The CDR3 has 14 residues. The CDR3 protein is CASSIQGANTEAFF. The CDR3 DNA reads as TGTGCCAGTAGTATACAGGGAGCGAACACTGAAGCTTTCTTT.

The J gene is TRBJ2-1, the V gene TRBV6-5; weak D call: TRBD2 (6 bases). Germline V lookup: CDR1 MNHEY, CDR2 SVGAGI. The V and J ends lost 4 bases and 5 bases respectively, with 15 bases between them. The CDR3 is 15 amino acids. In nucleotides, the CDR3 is TGTGCCAGCAGTTTCCCCGGGACTGCCAACAATGAGCAGTTCTTC. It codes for CASSFPGTANNEQFF.

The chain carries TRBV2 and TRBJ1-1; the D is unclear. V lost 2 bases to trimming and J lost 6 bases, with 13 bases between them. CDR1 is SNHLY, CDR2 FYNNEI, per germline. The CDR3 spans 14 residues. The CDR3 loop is CASSELKGSSEAFF. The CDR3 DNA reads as TGTGCCAGCAGTGAATTGAAGGGTAGCTCTGAAGCTTTCTTT.

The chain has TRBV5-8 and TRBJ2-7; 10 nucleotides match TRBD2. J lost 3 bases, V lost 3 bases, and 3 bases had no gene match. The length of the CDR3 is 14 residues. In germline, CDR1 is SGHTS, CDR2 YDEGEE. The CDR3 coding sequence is TGTGCCAGCAGCTCAGCGGGAGGGGTCTACGAGCAGTACTTC. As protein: CASSSAGGVYEQYF.

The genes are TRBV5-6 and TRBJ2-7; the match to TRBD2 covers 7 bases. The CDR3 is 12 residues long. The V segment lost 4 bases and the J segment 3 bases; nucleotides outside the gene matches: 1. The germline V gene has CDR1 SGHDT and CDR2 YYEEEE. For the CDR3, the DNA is TGTGCCAGCAGCCCTAGCGGCTACGAGCAGTACTTC. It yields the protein CASSPSGYEQYF.

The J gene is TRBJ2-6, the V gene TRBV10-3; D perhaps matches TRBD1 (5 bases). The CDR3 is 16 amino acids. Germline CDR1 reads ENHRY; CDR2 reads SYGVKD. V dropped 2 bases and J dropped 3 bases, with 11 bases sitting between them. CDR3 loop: CAISEARADGANVLTF. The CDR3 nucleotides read TGTGCCATCAGTGAGGCCAGGGCGGATGGGGCCAACGTCCTGACTTTC.

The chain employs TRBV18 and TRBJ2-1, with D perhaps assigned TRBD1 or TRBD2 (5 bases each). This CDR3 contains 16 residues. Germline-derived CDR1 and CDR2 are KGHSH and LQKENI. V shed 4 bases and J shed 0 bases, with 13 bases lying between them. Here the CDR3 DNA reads TGTGCCAGCTCACTGGGGGTGAGTGGCTCCTACAATGAGCAGTTCTTC. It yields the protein CASSLGVSGSYNEQFF.

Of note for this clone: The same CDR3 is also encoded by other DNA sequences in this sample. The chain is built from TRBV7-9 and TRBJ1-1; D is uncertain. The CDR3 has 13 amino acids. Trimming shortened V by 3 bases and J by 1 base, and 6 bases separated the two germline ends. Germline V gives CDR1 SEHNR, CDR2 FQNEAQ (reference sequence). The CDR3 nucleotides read TGTGCCAGCAGCTTCCCCAGGAACACTGAAGCTTTCTTT. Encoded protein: CASSFPRNTEAFF.

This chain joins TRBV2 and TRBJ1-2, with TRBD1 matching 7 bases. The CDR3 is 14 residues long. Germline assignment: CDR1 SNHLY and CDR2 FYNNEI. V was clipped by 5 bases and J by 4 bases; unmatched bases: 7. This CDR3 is CASSNRGIGYGYTF. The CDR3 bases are TGTGCCAGCAGTAACAGGGGTATTGGCTATGGCTACACCTTC.

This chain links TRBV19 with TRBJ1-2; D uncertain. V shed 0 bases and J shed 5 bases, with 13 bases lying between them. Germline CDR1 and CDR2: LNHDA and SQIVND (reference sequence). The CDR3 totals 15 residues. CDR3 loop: CASSIDLQIFYGYTF. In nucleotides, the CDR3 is TGTGCCAGTAGTATAGACTTACAAATTTTTTATGGCTACACCTTC. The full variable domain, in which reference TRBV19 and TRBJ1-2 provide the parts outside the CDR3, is DGGITQSPKYLFRKEGQNVTLSCEQNLNHDAMYWYRQDPGQGLRLIYYSQIVNDFQKGDIAEGYSVSREKKESFPLTVTSAQKNPTAFYLCASSIDLQIFYGYTFGSGTRLTVV.

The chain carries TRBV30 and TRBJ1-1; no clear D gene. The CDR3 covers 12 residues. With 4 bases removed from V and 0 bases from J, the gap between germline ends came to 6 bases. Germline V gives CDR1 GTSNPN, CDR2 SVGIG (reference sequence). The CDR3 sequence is CAWNRLNTEAFF. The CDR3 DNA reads TGTGCCTGGAATCGACTGAACACTGAAGCTTTCTTT.

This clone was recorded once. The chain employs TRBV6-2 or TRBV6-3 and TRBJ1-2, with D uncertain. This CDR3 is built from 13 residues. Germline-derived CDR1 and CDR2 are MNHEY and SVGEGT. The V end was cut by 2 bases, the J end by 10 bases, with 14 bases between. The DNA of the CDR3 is TGTGCCAGCAGTTACGGGGAGCCCCCGGTCTACACCTTC. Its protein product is CASSYGEPPVYTF.